This T cell receptor beta chain was retrieved from a study of OX40 agonist ivuxolimab in advanced cancers. In the study overall: Patients with hepatocellular carcinoma, melanoma, renal cell or head and neck cancer made up the dose-escalation patients. Prior anti-PD-1, anti-PD-L1 or anti-CTLA-4 therapy was allowed; approximately 41% had some.

TCRdb's table, derived via immunoSEQ multiplex PCR, lists solely in-frame clones and lacks some. The profile shows tens of thousands of clones, less than 95% of them singletons. The V gene end was trimmed by 3 bases and the J gene end by 6 bases; junction bases not matched to a gene: 12. From germline, CDR1 is SEHNR and CDR2 FQNEAQ (reference sequence). The CDR3 has 17 residues. General study results and limits: Among patients with partial responses at 0.1-3.0 mg/kg, clonal expansion was among the lowest.

Note on this clone: The antigen remains undetermined.

Baseline was the first blood sampling point, followed by cycle 4 day 1 and cycle 7 day 1. The gene calls are TRBV7-9 and TRBJ2-7; 12 positions match TRBD2. Sequencing was performed on CD4+ or CD8+ T cells sorted from blood, taken in a trial of the OX40 agonist ivuxolimab. This clonotype was sampled from an adult with an advanced solid tumor such as melanoma, head and neck, liver or kidney cancer. CDR3 in amino acids: CASSFGSASGRASEQYF. CDR3 DNA: TGTGCCAGCAGCTTTGGCTCCGCTAGCGGGAGGGCCAGCGAGCAGTACTTC.